The next 18 T cell receptor beta chains were all read from a single sample in a study of cytomegalovirus exposure and HLA in healthy donors. In the PCR, 60 Vbeta and 13 Jbeta primers were used. The assay was immunoSEQ multiplex PCR, and TCRdb's table has in-frame clones only and misses some. Among about 180,000 clones, around 80% were seen once, and the ten largest hold 4.8%. Material for sequencing was PBMCs. These receptors originate from a young man in good health and CMV-seronegative.

The V call is TRBV18, the J call TRBJ2-5; 12 nucleotides line up with TRBD1. CDR3 length: 16 residues. Germline CDR1 KGHSH, CDR2 LQKENI. Trimming cost V 0 bases and J 5 bases; bases outside gene matches: 4. The CDR3 region has the DNA TGTGCCAGCTCACCACCGGGACAGGGGGCGTGGGAGACCCAGTACTTC. Residues: CASSPPGQGAWETQYF. Full variable domain (rest looked up from reference TRBV18 and TRBJ2-5): NAGVMQNPRHLVRRRGQEARLRCSPMKGHSHVYWYRQLPEEGLKFMVYLQKENIIDESGMPKERFSAEFPKEGPSILRIQQVVRGDSAAYFCASSPPGQGAWETQYFGPGTRLLVL.

Here the CDR3 reads CAWSPGVGGMFF. CDR3 nucleotide sequence: TGTGCCTGGAGTCCAGGGGTAGGGGGTATGTTTTTT. V usage is TRBV30 and J usage is TRBJ1-4, with a possible D match to TRBD1 (6 bases). The CDR3 extends over 12 amino acids. Germline V CDR1 and CDR2: GTSNPN, SVGIG (reference sequence). Trimming took 2 bases from V and 15 from J, leaving 16 bases between them.

The chain couples TRBV29-1 to TRBJ2-2, with 7 bases lining up with TRBD2. The CDR3 covers 15 residues. CDR1 SQVTM and CDR2 ANQGSEA come from the germline V gene. V was clipped by 4 bases and J by 0 bases; unmatched bases: 5. CDR3 bases: TGCAGCGTTGGGATGGGGGGGGCGAACACCGGGGAGCTGTTTTTT. Protein: CSVGMGGANTGELFF.

The chain couples TRBV4-2 to TRBJ1-2, with TRBD1 matching over 7 bases. The CDR3 consists of 14 residues. Trimming cost V 2 bases and J 6 bases; bases outside gene matches: 6. CDR1 and CDR2 from the germline V gene are LGHNA and YNFKEQ. The CDR3 loop reads CASSQLQGEHGYTF. CDR3 coding DNA: TGTGCCAGCAGCCAACTCCAGGGGGAACATGGCTACACCTTC.

This clone showed up just once. The chain is built from TRBV5-1 and TRBJ1-6; 8 bases are shared with TRBD1. Germline V CDR1 and CDR2: SGHRS, YFSETQ. The CDR3 loop spans 16 amino acids. The V gene end was trimmed by 3 bases and the J gene end by 10 bases; junction bases not matched to a gene: 12. The DNA for the CDR3 is TGCGCCAGCAGCTCAATGACAGGGGAATCGGGGTCACCCCTCCACTTT. Protein sequence: CASSSMTGESGSPLHF.

J is TRBJ2-1 and V is TRBV29-1, with D uncertain. Germline V gene sequence: CDR1 SQVTM, CDR2 ANQGSEA. The V and J ends lost 1 base and 4 bases respectively, with 11 bases between them. The CDR3 is 14 residues long. CDR3 DNA: TGCAGCGTTGAAGGTCAGGATACTTACAATGAGCAGTTCTTC. Translated: CSVEGQDTYNEQFF.

The chain employs TRBV10-3 and TRBJ2-2, with a weak D call TRBD1 (6 bases). The V end lost 2 bases, the J end lost 1 base, and 11 bases lay between the germline ends. The CDR3 is 16 residues long. Germline V lookup: CDR1 ENHRY, CDR2 SYGVKD. The CDR3: CAISEVQGRNTGELFF. The CDR3 bases are TGTGCCATCAGTGAGGTCCAGGGGAGGAACACCGGGGAGCTGTTTTTT.

V and J are TRBV5-4 and TRBJ2-2; the D gene is possibly TRBD1 (5 bases). The CDR3 loop spans 16 amino acids. CDR1 and CDR2 from the germline V gene are SGHNT and YYREEE (reference sequence). Deletions cut 2 bases from V and 1 base from J, with 12 bases between. The CDR3 spells CASSFPGRVNTGELFF. CDR3 coding DNA: TGTGCCAGCAGCTTCCCAGGCAGGGTGAACACCGGGGAGCTGTTTTTT. Together with reference TRBV5-4 and TRBJ2-2, the CDR3 gives the full variable domain: ETGVTQSPTHLIKTRGQQVTLRCSSQSGHNTVSWYQQALGQGPQFIFQYYREEENGRGNFPPRFSGLQFPNYSSELNVNALELDDSALYLCASSFPGRVNTGELFFGEGSRLTVL.

The chain has TRBV7-2 and TRBJ1-4, with D perhaps TRBD1 (6 bases). Germline lookup yields CDR1 SGHTA and CDR2 FQGNSA. The V end lost 0 bases, the J end lost 8 bases, and 13 bases lay between the germline ends. This CDR3 spans 15 amino acids. As DNA, the CDR3 is TGTGCCAGCAGCTTAGCGAGTCTGAGGGGGGAAAAACTGTTTTTT. This gives the protein CASSLASLRGEKLFF.

This chain uses TRBV7-2 with TRBJ1-6; 8 nucleotides match TRBD1. The CDR3 is 15 residues long. With V trimmed by 1 base and J by 7 bases, 3 bases remained unmatched. CDR1 SGHTA and CDR2 FQGNSA come from the germline V gene. This chain's CDR3 is CASSLGDRSNSPLHF. The CDR3 DNA follows: TGTGCCAGCAGCTTAGGGGACAGGTCGAATTCACCCCTCCACTTT.

The chain uses TRBV25-1 and TRBJ2-2; D may be TRBD2 (5 bases). Germline loops: CDR1 MGHDK, CDR2 SYGVNS. The CDR3 is 14 residues long. V gave up 5 bases and J gave up 0 bases, with 7 bases separating them. Here the CDR3 DNA reads TGTGCCAGCAGTACGGGGTCGAACACCGGGGAGCTGTTTTTT. It codes for CASSTGSNTGELFF. Based on the CDR3 plus reference TRBV25-1 and TRBJ2-2, the full variable domain is EADIYQTPRYLVIGTGKKITLECSQTMGHDKMYWYQQDPGMELHLIHYSYGVNSTEKGDLSSESTVSRIRTEHFPLTLESARPSHTSQYLCASSTGSNTGELFFGEGSRLTVL.

The table lists this clone with a few counts. The rearrangement links TRBV7-3 to TRBJ1-1; 9 bases are shared with TRBD1. The CDR3 spans 17 residues. After removal of 5 bases from V and 4 bases from J, the junction contained 14 bases not matched to a gene. Per germline, CDR1 SGHTA and CDR2 FQGTGA. This CDR3 is CASSPQGALVSGTEAFF. CDR3 sequence (DNA): TGTGCCAGCAGCCCACAGGGGGCTCTGGTTAGTGGCACTGAAGCTTTCTTT.

The rearrangement uses TRBV7-2 and TRBJ1-3; D call uncertain. In germline, CDR1 is SGHTA, CDR2 FQGNSA. Trimming pared 5 bases from V and 0 bases from J, leaving 5 bases between. This CDR3 is 13 amino acids long. CDR3 sequence (DNA): TGTGCCAGCAGCCGGTACTCTGGAAACACCATATATTTT. Translating it yields CASSRYSGNTIYF.

J is TRBJ2-1 and V is TRBV5-1, with 11 bases aligning to TRBD2. The V gene's germline CDR1 is SGHRS and CDR2 YFSETQ. V gave up 4 bases and J gave up 0 bases; unmatched junction bases: 3. CDR3 length equals 16 residues. In nucleotides, the CDR3 is TGCGCCAGCAGCCCGACTAGCGGGGTCTCCTACAATGAGCAGTTCTTC. Protein product: CASSPTSGVSYNEQFF. The variable domain in full, with the rest retrieved from reference TRBV5-1 and TRBJ2-1, is KAGVTQTPRYLIKTRGQQVTLSCSPISGHRSVSWYQQTPGQGLQFLFEYFSETQRNKGNFPGRFSGRQFSNSRSEMNVSTLELGDSALYLCASSPTSGVSYNEQFFGPGTRLTVL.

V usage is TRBV15 and J usage is TRBJ1-1; D unresolved. The germline V gene has CDR1 LNHNV and CDR2 YYDKDF (reference sequence). The CDR3 sequence is 15 residues long. The V gene lost 1 base and the J gene lost 3 bases, with 12 bases spanning the gap. The CDR3 is CATSRGPGGDTEAFF. The CDR3 coding sequence is TGTGCCACCAGCAGAGGCCCTGGAGGCGACACTGAAGCTTTCTTT.

V is TRBV5-1 and J is TRBJ2-6; the match to TRBD1 covers 7 bases. J was trimmed by 0 bases and V by 4 bases; bases with no gene match: 7. Germline CDR1 reads SGHRS; CDR2 reads YFSETQ. This CDR3 is 17 amino acids long. The CDR3 reads CASSAPGQPSGANVLTF. The CDR3 DNA sequence: TGCGCCAGCAGCGCGCCGGGACAGCCCTCTGGGGCCAACGTCCTGACTTTC.

V and J are TRBV14 and TRBJ2-7; the D gene is possibly TRBD1 (6 bases). This CDR3 spans 14 amino acids. V gave up 3 bases and J gave up 0 bases, with 9 bases separating them. Germline-derived CDR1 and CDR2 are SGHDN and FVKESK. The CDR3 loop is CASSQLDSSYEQYF. The CDR3 DNA follows: TGTGCCAGCAGCCAGCTGGACAGCTCCTACGAGCAGTACTTC. Full variable domain (missing parts from reference TRBV14 and TRBJ2-7): EAGVTQFPSHSVIEKGQTVTLRCDPISGHDNLYWYRRVMGKEIKFLLHFVKESKQDESGMPNNRFLAERTGGTYSTLKVQPAELEDSGVYFCASSQLDSSYEQYFGPGTRLTVT.

CDR3 nucleotides: TGCGCCAGCAGCCCGACAGGGGGATTAAATCTCCTCCACTTT. This translates into CASSPTGGLNLLHF. The J gene is TRBJ1-6, the V gene TRBV5-1; TRBD1 aligns across 9 bases. CDR3 length: 14 residues. Germline V lookup: CDR1 SGHRS, CDR2 YFSETQ. The ends lost 4 bases at V and 15 bases at J; junction bases unmatched: 11.